This T cell receptor (beta chain) was identified during a study of blood T cell repertoires in COVID-19. The germline CDR1 and CDR2 sequences are SGHTA and FQGNSA. This CDR3 has 13 residues. V was cut by 3 bases and J by 4 bases, with 10 bases left in between. Sequencing was performed with immunoSEQ multiplex PCR; in TCRdb, only in-frame clones are kept and a portion is missing. The table lists approximately 230,000 clones, around nine tenths of them singletons. The V and J genes are TRBV7-2 and TRBJ2-7; D uncertain. Sequenced input: PBMCs or T cells enriched from blood (not recorded which). The origin of this receptor is a woman in her twenties or thirties who had recovered from COVID-19. In DNA form, the CDR3 reads TGTGCCAGCAGCTTTCGGAGTGAGTACGAGCAGTACTTC. It specifies CASSFRSEYEQYF.